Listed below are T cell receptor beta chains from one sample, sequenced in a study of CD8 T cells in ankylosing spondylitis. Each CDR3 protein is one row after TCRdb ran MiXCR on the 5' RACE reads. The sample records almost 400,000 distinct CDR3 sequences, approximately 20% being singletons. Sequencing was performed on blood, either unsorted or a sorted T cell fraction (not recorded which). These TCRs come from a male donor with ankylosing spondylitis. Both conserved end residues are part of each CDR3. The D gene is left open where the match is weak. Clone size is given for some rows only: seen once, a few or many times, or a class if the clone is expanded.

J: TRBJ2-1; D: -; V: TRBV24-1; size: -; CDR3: CATQGPLVHEQFF; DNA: TGTGCCACTCAGGGCCCACTAGTCCACGAGCAGTTCTTC
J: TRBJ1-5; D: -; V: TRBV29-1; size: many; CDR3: CSVEDGAGRQHF; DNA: TGCAGCGTTGAAGATGGAGCCGGGAGACAGCATTTT
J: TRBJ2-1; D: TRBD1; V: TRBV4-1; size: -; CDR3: CASSPQGWTGAANEQFF; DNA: TGCGCCAGCAGCCCCCAAGGTTGGACAGGAGCCGCCAATGAGCAGTTCTTC
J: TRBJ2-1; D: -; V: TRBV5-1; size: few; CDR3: CASSRVAVPIYNEQFF; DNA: TGCGCCAGCAGCCGGGTGGCGGTGCCGATCTACAATGAGCAGTTCTTC
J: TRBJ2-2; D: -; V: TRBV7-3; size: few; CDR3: CASSPIPGSGELFF; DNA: TGTGCCAGCAGCCCAATCCCGGGATCCGGGGAGCTGTTTTTT
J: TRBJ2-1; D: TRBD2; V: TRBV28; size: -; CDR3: CASRLLAGEQFF; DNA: TGTGCCAGCAGGTTACTAGCGGGAGAGCAGTTCTTC
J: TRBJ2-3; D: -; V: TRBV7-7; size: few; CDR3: CASSLDYTDTQYF; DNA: TGTGCCAGCAGCCTCGACTACACAGATACGCAGTATTTT
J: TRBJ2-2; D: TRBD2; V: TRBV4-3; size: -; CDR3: CASSQGSSGRGGTGELFF; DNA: TGCGCCAGCAGCCAAGGCAGTAGCGGGAGGGGAGGGACCGGGGAGCTGTTTTTT
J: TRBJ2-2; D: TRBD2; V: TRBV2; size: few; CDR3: CASSVTREPNTGELFF; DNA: TGTGCCAGCAGTGTGACGCGGGAGCCGAACACCGGGGAGCTGTTTTTT
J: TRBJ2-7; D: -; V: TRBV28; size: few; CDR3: CASSFSGDYEQYF; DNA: TGTGCCAGCAGTTTTTCAGGTGACTACGAGCAGTACTTC
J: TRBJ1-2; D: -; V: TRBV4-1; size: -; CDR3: CASSQETGIYGYTF; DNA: TGCGCCAGCAGCCAAGAGACGGGCATCTATGGCTACACCTTC
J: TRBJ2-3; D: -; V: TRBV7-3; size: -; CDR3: CASSPTRGVDTQYF; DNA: TGTGCCAGCAGCCCGACTAGAGGGGTGGATACGCAGTATTTT
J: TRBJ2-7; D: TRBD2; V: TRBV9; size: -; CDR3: CASSSGLAGEQYF; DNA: TGTGCCAGCAGCTCGGGACTAGCCGGGGAGCAGTACTTC
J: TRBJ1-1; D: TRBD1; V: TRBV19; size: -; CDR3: CASSFPDRGANTEAFF; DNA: TGTGCCAGTAGTTTCCCGGACAGGGGGGCGAACACTGAAGCTTTCTTT
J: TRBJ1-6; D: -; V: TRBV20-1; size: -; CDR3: CSATSTGDSPLHF; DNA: TGCAGTGCTACAAGCACAGGCGATTCACCCCTCCACTTT
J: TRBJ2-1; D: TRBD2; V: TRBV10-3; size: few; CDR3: CAIKGLAEYNEQFF; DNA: TGTGCCATCAAGGGACTAGCGGAATACAATGAGCAGTTCTTC
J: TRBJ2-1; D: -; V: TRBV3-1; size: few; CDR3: CASSPEVRNNYNEQFF; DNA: TGTGCCAGCAGCCCTGAGGTGCGAAACAACTACAATGAGCAGTTCTTC
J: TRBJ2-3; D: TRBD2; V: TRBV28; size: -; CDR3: CASSLASSGRGGTDTQYF; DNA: TGTGCCAGCAGTTTGGCGTCTAGCGGGAGAGGGGGCACAGATACGCAGTATTTT
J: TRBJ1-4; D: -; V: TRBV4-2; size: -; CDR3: CASSQDPRGTNEKLFF; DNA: TGTGCCAGCAGCCAAGATCCAAGGGGGACTAATGAAAAACTGTTTTTT